This T cell receptor (beta chain) comes out of a study of blood T cell repertoires in COVID-19. For the study at large: T cells, B-cell-depleted T cells, or PBMCs supplied cDNA or gDNA.

The J segment lost 4 bases and the V segment lost 5 bases, leaving 10 bases of the junction unmatched. CDR3 length equals 16 residues. The germline V gene has CDR1 LNHDA and CDR2 SQIVND (reference sequence). Authors' analysis steps: Reference gene primer amplification gave estimated nucleated cell counts. Profiled with immunoSEQ multiplex PCR; TCRdb holds only in-frame clones, not every one. The V and J calls and clone size are taken from that table; D and trimming were inferred from the DNA. The repertoire holds about 180,000 clones, roughly 87% seen once, with 1% to 1.5% in the top ten. Participants, roughly 18 to 90 years old, spanned around 26 US areas. In assigning cohorts, the study relied on participant-reported clinical history.

This receptor was identified in a human donor with acute COVID-19. The donor label of this sample is uncertain. V gene TRBV19 combines with J gene TRBJ1-5; 8 nucleotides line up with TRBD1. The sequenced material came from PBMCs or T cells enriched from blood (not recorded which). CDR3 sequence: CASSLPGQASNQPQHF. DNA for the CDR3: TGTGCCAGTAGTTTACCGGGACAGGCCTCAAATCAGCCCCAGCATTTT.